This T cell receptor (beta chain) derives from a study of CXCR3-negative and CXCR3-positive naive CD8 T cells. The study, taken as a whole, reports: Memory CD8+ cells had much lower diversity, and both naive subsets had comparably high diversity. Relative to CXCR3-negative naive cells, CXCR3-positive naive cells had more hydrophobic TRB CDR3s. For naive cells, CXCR3-negative and CXCR3-positive subsets had similar TRBV-TRBJ usage; for memory cells, usage differed. Surface CD5 looked about the same in the naive subsets, so the authors worked out TCR strength from TRB CDR3 properties.

Note on this clonotype: Its matching antigen is unknown.

Within the CD8+ T cell compartment, naive cells were CD45RO-CCR7+CD27+CD95-. 5' RACE that incorporated UMI labels was used to prepare the TRB cDNA libraries. Each CDR3 protein gets one entry in TCRdb, which reprocessed the 5' RACE reads and gives no DNA. Recorded for this sample: about 150,000 distinct CDR3 sequences. Germline loops: CDR1 MGHRA, CDR2 YSYEKL. This CDR3 contains 16 residues. The sequence came from a human donor in good health. Some clones in this sample may be carry-over from other donors' samples. J is TRBJ2-7 and V is TRBV4-1; TCRdb's assignment of TRBD2 cannot be checked, as there is no DNA. Material for sequencing was naive CXCR3+ CD8+ T cells from blood. Documented subset: CD45RO-CCR7+CD27+CD95- naive CD8+ T cells expressing CXCR3 (TNR3+). CDR3 sequence reads: CASSPQAAGGLDEQYF.